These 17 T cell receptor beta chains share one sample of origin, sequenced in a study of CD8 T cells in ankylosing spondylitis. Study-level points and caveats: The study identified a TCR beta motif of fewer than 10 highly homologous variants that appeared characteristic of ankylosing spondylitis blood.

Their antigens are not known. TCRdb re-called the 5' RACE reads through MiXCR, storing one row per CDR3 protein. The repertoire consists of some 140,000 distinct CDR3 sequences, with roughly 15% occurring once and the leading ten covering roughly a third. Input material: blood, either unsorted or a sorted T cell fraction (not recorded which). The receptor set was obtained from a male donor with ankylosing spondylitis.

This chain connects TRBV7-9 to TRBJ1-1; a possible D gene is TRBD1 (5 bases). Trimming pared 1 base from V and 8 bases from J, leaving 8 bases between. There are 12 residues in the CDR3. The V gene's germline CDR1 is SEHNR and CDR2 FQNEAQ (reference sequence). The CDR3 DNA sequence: TGTGCCAGCAGCTTAGGGGGCCACGAAGCTTTCTTT. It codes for CASSLGGHEAFF.

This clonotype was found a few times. The CDR3 here is CASMDLGQGLNTGELFF. CDR3 DNA sequence: TGTGCCAGCATGGACCTGGGACAGGGGCTGAACACCGGGGAGCTGTTTTTT. The chain employs TRBV12-3 or TRBV12-4 and TRBJ2-2; the match to TRBD1 covers 10 bases. The CDR3 spans 17 residues. With V trimmed by 7 bases and J by 1 base, 9 bases remained unmatched.

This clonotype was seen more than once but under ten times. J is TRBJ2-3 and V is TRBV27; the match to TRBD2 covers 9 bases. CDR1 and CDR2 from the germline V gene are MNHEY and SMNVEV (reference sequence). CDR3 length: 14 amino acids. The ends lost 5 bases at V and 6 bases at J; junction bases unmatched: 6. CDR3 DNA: TGTGCCAGCAGTACAACTAGCGGGTGGGATACGCAGTATTTT. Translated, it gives CASSTTSGWDTQYF.

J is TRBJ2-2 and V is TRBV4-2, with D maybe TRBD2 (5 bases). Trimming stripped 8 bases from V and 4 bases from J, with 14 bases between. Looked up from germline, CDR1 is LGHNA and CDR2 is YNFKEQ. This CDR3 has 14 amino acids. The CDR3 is CASARVGSTGELFF. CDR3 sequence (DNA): TGTGCCAGCGCGAGGGTGGGAAGCACCGGGGAGCTGTTTTTT.

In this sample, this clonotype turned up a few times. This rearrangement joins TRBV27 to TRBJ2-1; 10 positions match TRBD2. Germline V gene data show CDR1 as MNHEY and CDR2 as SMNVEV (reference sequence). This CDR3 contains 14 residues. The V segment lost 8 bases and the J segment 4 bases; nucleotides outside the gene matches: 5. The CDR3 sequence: CASCLAGEYNEQFF. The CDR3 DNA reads TGTGCCAGCTGCCTAGCGGGAGAGTACAATGAGCAGTTCTTC.

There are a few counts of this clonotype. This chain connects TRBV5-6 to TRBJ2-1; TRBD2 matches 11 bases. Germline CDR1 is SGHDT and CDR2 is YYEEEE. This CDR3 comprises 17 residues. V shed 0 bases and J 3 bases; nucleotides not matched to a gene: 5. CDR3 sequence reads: CASSLGPGTSGYNEQFF. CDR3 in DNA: TGTGCCAGCAGCTTGGGCCCCGGGACTAGCGGCTACAATGAGCAGTTCTTC.

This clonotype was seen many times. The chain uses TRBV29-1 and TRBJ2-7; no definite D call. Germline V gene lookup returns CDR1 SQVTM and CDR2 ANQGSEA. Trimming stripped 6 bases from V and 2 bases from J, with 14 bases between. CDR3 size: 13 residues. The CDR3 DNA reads TGCAGCGTCTTAGTTGTCGCGACCTACGAGCAGTACTTC. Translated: CSVLVVATYEQYF.

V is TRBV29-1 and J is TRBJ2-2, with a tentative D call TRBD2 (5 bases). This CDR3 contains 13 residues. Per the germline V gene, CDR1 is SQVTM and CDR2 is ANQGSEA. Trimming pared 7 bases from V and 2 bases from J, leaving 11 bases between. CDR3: CSARSGNTGELFF. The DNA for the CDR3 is TGCAGCGCCCGCTCGGGAAACACCGGGGAGCTGTTTTTT.

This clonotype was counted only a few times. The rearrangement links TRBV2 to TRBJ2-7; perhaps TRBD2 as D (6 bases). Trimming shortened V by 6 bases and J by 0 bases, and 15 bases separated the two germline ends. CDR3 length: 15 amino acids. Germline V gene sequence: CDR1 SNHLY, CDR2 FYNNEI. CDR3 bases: TGTGCCAGCAGGCTAGGGACTGGTCTCTCCTACGAGCAGTACTTC. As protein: CASRLGTGLSYEQYF.

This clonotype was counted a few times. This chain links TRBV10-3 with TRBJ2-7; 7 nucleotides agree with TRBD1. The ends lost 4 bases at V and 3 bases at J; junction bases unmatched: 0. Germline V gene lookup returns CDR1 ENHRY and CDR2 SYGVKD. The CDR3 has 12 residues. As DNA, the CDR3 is TGTGCCATCAGTGGGACAGGCTACGAGCAGTACTTC. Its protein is CAISGTGYEQYF.

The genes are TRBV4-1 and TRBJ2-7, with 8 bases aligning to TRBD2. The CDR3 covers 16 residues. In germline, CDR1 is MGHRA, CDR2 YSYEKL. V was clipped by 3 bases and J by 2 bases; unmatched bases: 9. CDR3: CASSQARGLGPYEQYF. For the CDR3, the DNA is TGCGCCAGCAGCCAGGCGCGGGGACTAGGGCCCTACGAGCAGTACTTC.

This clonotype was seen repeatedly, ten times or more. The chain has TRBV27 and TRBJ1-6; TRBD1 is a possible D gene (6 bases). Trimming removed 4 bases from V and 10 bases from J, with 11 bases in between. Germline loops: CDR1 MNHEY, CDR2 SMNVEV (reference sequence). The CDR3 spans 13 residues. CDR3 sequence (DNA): TGTGCCAGCAGTTCCACAGGGACCTCACCCCTCCACTTT. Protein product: CASSSTGTSPLHF.

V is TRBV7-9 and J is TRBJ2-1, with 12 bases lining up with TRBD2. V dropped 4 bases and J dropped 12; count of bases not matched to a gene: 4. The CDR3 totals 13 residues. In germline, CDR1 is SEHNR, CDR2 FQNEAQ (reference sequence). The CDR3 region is CASSSGLAGPQFF. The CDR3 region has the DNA TGTGCCAGCAGCTCGGGACTAGCGGGCCCGCAGTTCTTC.

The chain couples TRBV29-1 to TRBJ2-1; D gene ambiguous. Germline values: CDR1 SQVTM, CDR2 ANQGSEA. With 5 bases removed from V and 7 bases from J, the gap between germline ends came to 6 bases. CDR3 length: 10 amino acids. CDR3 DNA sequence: TGCAGCGTTCGGCGGAATGAGCAGTTCTTC. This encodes CSVRRNEQFF.

The CDR3 sequence is CASSLTLGNMNTEAFF. In nucleotides, the CDR3 is TGTGCCAGCAGCTTAACTCTTGGTAACATGAACACTGAAGCTTTCTTT. The genes are TRBV7-6 and TRBJ1-1; the D is unclear. V dropped 2 bases and J dropped 0 bases, with 13 bases sitting between them. The length of the CDR3 is 16 residues. Germline V lookup: CDR1 SGHVS, CDR2 FNYEAQ.

In DNA form, the CDR3 reads TGTGCCAGCCGAGTCGGGGGGGGTGGATACAATGAGCAGTTCTTC. Translation gives CASRVGGGGYNEQFF. This chain connects TRBV27 to TRBJ2-1; 8 positions match TRBD2. Germline assignment: CDR1 MNHEY and CDR2 SMNVEV (reference sequence). Germline trimming cut 8 bases from V and 4 bases from J; bases unmatched to any gene: 10. This CDR3 has 15 amino acids.

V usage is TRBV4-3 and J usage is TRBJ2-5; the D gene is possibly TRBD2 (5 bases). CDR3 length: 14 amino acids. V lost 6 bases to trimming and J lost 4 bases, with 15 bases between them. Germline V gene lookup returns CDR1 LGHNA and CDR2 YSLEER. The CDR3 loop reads CASSLGKGVETQYF. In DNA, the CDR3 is TGCGCCAGCAGTCTAGGGAAGGGAGTAGAGACCCAGTACTTC.